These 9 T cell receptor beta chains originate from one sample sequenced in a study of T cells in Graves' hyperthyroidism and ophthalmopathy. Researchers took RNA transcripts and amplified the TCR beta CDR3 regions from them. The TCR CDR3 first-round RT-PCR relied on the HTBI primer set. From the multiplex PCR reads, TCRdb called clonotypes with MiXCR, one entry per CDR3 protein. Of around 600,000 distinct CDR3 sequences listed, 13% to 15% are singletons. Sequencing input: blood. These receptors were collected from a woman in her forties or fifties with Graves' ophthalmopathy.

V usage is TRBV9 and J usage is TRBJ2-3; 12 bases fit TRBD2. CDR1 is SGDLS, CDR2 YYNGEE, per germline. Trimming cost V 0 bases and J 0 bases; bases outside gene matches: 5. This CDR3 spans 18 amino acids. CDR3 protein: CASSVGTSGTTSTDTQYF. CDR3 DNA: TGTGCCAGCAGCGTAGGGACTAGCGGGACCACAAGCACAGATACGCAGTATTTT.

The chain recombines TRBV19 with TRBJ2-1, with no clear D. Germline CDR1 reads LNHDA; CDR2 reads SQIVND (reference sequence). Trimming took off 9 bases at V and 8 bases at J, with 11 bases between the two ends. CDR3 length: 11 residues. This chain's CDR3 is CASRHGDEQFF. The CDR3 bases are TGTGCCAGCAGACACGGAGATGAGCAGTTCTTC.

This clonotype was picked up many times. CDR3 in amino acids: CASSPAGGRTDTQYF. The CDR3 DNA reads TGTGCCAGCAGTCCCGCAGGGGGTAGGACAGATACGCAGTATTTT. The V gene is TRBV28, the J gene TRBJ2-3, with 7 bases matching TRBD1. J lost 3 bases, V lost 5 bases, and 8 bases had no gene match. The CDR3 is 15 amino acids. Germline CDR1 reads MDHEN; CDR2 reads SYDVKM.

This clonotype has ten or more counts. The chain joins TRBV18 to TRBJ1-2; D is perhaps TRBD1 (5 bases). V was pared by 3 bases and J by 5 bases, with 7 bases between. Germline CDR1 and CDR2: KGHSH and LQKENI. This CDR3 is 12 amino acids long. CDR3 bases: TGTGCCAGCTCACCGACAGAGTATGGCTACACCTTC. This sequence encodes CASSPTEYGYTF.

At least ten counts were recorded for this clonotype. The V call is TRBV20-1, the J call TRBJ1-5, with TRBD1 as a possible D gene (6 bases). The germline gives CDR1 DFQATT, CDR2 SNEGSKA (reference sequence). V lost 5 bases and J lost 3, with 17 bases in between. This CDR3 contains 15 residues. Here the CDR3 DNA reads TGCAGTGCTCAGACAGGCCTAAGGATCAATCAGCCCCAGCATTTT. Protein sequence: CSAQTGLRINQPQHF.

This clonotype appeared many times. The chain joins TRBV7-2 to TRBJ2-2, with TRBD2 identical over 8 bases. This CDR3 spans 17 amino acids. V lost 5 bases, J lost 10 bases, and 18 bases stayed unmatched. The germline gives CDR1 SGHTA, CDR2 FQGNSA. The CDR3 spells CASSLMPSGLLPEELFF. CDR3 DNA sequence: TGTGCCAGCAGCCTCATGCCTAGCGGGCTACTACCGGAGGAGCTGTTTTTT.

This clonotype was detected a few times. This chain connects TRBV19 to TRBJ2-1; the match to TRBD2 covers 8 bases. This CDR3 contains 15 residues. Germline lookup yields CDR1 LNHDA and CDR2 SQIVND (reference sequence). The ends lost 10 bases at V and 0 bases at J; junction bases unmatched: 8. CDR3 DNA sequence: TGTGCCACCACTTTAGCGGGAAACTCCTACAATGAGCAGTTCTTC. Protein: CATTLAGNSYNEQFF.

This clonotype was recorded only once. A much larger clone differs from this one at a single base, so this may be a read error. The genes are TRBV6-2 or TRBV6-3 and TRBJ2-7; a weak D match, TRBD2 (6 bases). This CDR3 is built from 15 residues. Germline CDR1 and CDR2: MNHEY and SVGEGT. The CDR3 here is CASNYSTVEGYEQYF. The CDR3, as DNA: TGTGCCAGCAATTACTCGACGGTGGAGGGCTACGAGCAGTACTTC.

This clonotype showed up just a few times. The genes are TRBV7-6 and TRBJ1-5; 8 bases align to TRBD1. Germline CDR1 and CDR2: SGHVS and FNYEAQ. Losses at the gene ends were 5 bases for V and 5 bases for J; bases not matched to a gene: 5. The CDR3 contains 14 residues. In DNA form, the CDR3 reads TGTGCCAGCAGCGCCGACAGGGGATATCAGCCCCAGCATTTT. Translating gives CASSADRGYQPQHF.